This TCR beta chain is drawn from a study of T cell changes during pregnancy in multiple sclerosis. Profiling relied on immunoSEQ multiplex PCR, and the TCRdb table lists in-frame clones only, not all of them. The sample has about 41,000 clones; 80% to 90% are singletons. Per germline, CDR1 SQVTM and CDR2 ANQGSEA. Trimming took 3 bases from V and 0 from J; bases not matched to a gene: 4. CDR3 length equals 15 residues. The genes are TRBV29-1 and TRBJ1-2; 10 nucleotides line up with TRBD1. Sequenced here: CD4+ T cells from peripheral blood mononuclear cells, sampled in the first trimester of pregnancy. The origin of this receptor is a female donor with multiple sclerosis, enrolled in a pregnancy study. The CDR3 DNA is TGCAGCGTTGATTCGGGACAGGGGTCTAACTATGGCTACACCTTC. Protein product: CSVDSGQGSNYGYTF.